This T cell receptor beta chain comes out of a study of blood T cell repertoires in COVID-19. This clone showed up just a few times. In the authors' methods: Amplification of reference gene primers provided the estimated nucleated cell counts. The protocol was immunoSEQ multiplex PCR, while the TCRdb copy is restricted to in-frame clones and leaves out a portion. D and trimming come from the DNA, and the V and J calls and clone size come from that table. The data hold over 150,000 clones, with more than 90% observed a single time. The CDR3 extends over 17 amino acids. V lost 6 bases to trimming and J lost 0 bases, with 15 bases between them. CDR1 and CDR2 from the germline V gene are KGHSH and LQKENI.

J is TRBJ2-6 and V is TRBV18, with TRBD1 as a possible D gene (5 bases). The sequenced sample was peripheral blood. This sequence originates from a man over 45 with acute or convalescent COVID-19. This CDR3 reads CASSSNRIYSGANVLTF. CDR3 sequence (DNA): TGTGCCAGCTCTTCAAACAGGATTTACTCTGGGGCCAACGTCCTGACTTTC.